The entry that follows covers one T cell receptor beta chain sequence. It has no known antigen specificity. There are no base qualities to consult, and no much larger clone falls within one base. At diagnosis, peripheral blood, uninvolved tumor-adjacent lung and tumor were collected and were preserved as a mix of fresh-frozen and FFPE material. Blood samples were analyzed as peripheral blood mononuclear cells for TCR repertoire profiling. The data stem from a study of T cells in localized non-small cell lung cancer (dated by TCRdb to between 2020 and 2021). With regard to the full study: Comparing tumors with uninvolved tumor-adjacent lungs, the study looked at the T cell repertoires of hundreds of patients with early-stage NSCLC. The mean age of the NSCLC patients was about 67 years, with 120 to 150 men and around 100 women. All 230 or so NSCLC patients in the cohort were treatment-naive and had localized lung tumors that were resected.

The immunoSEQ Assay was used to sequence TCR beta CDR3 regions from DNA. From the authors' description of their analysis: T cell density was computed as TCR beta template counts normalized to usable DNA estimated by amplifying housekeeping genes. Richness was estimated with the preseqR package, extrapolating to 400,000 templates for PBMC samples and 120,000 templates for tissue samples. Clonality was defined by subtracting Pielou's evenness from one. To identify tissue-enriched TCRs, differential abundance testing was run on productive amino-acid clonotypes with a minimum total count of 5 and an alpha of 0.1. The Jaccard Index and the Morisita Overlap Index were used to measure how much the repertoires overlapped between compartments. GLIPH grouped TCR beta CDR3s together with public tetramer-defined viral CDR3s, and a viral motif had to include at least three viral sequences and also show V-gene enrichment. Drawn from immuneACCESS, this table holds only the in-frame rearrangements with V and J called that TCRdb kept. Clones are partly lost; checked studies trace under half to an unresolved V gene and leave the rest unexplained. Clonal size and the V and J genes are those of that table, whereas D and trimming came from the DNA. For this sample there are about 45,000 clones; around 90% appear just once. 10% to 13% of the sample comes from the top ten.

The research as a whole found: A median of approximately 50 of the top 100 tumor clones turned up in the paired uninvolved adjacent lung, and 25 to 35 of those clones also ranked among the top 100 of that same adjacent lung. Uninvolved tumor-adjacent lung showed the highest T cell clonality, higher than tumor, which suggests more focused antigenic responses in the uninvolved tumor-adjacent lung. Because of the exploratory design, TCR variables were selected using unadjusted p-values without false-discovery rate correction. Because multi-region tumor sequencing was not done, intratumor heterogeneity could not be ruled out. Higher T cell density in blood was associated with longer overall survival, whereas higher clonality in adjacent lung was associated with shorter survival.

A distance of 16 bases separates the germline ends of V and J, which lose 4 bases and 2 bases respectively. The CDR3 contains 16 residues, cysteine and phenylalanine counted. Only the CDR3 DNA is retained, 48 bases long and in frame from the first base. Per the germline V gene, MNHNS is the CDR1 and SASEGT is the CDR2. The receptor's source is a woman aged 35 to 70 with stage II lung adenocarcinoma. The chain links TRBV6-1 with TRBJ2-3; the D segment could be TRBD2, given 5 matching bases. This sample comprised PBMCs, obtained before any cancer treatment. The nucleotide sequence is TGTGCCAGCAGTGTTTCTGGGGAGCTTAACACAGATACGCAGTATTTT. The encoded protein is CASSVSGELNTDTQYF.